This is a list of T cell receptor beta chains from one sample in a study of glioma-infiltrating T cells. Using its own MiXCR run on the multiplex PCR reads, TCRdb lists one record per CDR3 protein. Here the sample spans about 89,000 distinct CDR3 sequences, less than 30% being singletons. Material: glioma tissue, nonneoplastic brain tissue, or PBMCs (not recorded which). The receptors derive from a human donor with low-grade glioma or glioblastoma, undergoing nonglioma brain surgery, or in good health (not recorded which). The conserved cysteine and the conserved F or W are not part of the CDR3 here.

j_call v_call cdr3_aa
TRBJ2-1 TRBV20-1 SASGQAGRKF
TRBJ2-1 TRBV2 ASSERGTGGGTIEKF
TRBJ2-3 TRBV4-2 ASAGTSTDTQY
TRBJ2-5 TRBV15 ATSRDFIGETQY
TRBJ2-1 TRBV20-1 SASNQGGQYEQF
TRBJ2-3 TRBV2 ASKDGRSTDTQY
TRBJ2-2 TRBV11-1 ASSSNTGELF
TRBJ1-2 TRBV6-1 ASSEQIYGYT
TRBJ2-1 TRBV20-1 SARWGLRTVNEQF
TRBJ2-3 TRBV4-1 ASSQAPIASTDTQY
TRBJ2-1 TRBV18 ASSPVLKQGANEQF
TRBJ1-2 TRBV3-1 ASSRTGSGYT
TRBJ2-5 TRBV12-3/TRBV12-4 AGSLAGPETQY
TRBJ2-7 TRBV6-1 ASRDRGQYEQY
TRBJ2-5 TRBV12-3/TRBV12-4 ASSSQGLIQETQY
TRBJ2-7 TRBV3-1 ASSQFKQRLSYEQY
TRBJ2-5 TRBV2 ANRGGSLGKTQY
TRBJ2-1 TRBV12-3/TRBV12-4 ASRTGESYNEQF
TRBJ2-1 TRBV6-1 ATGLGGSGEQL
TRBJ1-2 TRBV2 ASSDSGRGGYT
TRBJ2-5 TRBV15 ATSRTRGAQETQY
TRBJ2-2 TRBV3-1 ASSLQGTSNSGELF
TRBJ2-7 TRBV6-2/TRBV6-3 ASSYRTGWSSYEQY
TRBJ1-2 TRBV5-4 ASSLETRVYGYT
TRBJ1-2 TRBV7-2 ASSLYHGGYT
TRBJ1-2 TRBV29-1 SVYPDRGYGYT
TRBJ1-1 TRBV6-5 ASSYSRQGGQNTEAF
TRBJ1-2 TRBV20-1 SAKPGQGNYGYT
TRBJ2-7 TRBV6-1 ASRNLPGKTYEQY
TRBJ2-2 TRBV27 ASSLNPSGSTGELF
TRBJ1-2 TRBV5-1 ASSLVEGNYGYT
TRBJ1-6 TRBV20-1 SATKGQGPGRPLH
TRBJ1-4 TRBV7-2 ASSPGRQLEKLF
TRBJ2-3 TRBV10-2 ASSDPTTSGPDTQY
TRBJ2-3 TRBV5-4 ASSLDFADTQY
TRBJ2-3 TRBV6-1 ASTFRGATDTQY
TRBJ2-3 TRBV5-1 ASSYRISDTDTQY
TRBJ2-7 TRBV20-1 SAANGRSGEQY
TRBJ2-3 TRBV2 ASRGRRGPDTQY
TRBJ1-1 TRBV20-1 SASTRANTEAF
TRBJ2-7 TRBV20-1 SADGRKDYEQY
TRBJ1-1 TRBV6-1 ASQSHRDGSTEAF
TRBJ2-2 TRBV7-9 ASSRDYTGELF
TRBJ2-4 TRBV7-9 ASSFSSGTKNIQY
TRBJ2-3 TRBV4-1 ASSQGAKTSTDTQY
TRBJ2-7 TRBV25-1 ASSETGTSDEQY
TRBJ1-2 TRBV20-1 SARALLDRGPSGYT
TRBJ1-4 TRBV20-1 SARLMAVRNEKLF
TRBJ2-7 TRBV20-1 SATHYLPSSPAEQY